This T cell receptor beta chain was observed in a study of beta chain features in type 1 diabetes. Study overall: The study examined about 110,000,000 sorted cells across all samples. The study's findings and limits: All four CD4+ subsets of Type 1 diabetes patients contained TCRB CDR3s that were moderately but significantly shorter.

One heparinised draw of blood, averaging around 100 mL, came from each donor. Isolated RNA was reverse transcribed in full, so expressed TCRB transcripts were sequenced. Repertoires were generated with immunoSEQ multiplex PCR, while TCRdb's copy carries only in-frame clones and drops some. The data contain 300,000 to 450,000 clones, 8.5% to 10% of them singletons. The germline CDR1 and CDR2 sequences are SGDLS and YYNGEE. Trimming took 1 base from V and 4 from J, leaving 6 bases between them. There are 13 residues in the CDR3. A word on this clone: Its cognate antigen is unknown.

The material sequenced was central memory CD4+ T cells from blood. This receptor was taken from a man aged 25 to 45 with type 1 diabetes. The chain recombines TRBV9 with TRBJ1-3, with D possibly being TRBD1 (5 bases). Written as DNA, the CDR3 is TGTGCCAGCAGCGTATCAGGGGGAAACACCATATATTTT. It translates to CASSVSGGNTIYF.